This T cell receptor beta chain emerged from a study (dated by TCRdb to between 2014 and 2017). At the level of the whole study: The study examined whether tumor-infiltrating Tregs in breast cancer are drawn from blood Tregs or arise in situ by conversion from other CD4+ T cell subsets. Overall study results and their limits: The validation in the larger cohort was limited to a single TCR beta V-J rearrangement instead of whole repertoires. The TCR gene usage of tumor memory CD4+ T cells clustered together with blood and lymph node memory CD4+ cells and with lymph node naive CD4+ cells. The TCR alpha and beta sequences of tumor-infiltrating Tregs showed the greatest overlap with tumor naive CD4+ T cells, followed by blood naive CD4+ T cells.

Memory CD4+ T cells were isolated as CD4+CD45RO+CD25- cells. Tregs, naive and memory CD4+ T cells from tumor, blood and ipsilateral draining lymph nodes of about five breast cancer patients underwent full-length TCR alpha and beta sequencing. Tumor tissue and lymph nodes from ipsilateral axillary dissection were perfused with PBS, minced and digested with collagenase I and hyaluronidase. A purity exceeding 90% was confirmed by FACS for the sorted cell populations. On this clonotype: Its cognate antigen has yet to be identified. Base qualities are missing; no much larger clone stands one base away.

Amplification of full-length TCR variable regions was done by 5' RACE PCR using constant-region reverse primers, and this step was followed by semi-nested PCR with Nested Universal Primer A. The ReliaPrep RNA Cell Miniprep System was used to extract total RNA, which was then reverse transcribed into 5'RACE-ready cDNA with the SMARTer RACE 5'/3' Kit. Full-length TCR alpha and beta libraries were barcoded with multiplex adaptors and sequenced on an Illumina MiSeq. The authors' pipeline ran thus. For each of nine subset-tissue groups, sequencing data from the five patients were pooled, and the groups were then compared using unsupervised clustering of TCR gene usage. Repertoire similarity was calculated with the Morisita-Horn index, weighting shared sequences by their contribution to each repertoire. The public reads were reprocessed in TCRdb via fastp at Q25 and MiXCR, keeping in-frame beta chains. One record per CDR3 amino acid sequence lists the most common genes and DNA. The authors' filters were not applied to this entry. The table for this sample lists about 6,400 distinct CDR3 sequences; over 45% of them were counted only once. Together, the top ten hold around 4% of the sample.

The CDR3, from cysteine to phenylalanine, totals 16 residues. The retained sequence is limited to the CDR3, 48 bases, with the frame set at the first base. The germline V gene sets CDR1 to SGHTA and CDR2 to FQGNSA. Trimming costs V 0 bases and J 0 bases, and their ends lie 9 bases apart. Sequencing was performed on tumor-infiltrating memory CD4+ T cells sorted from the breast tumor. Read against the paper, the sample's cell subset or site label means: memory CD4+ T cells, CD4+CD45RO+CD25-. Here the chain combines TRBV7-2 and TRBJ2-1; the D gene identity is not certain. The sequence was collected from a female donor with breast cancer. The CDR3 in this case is CASSLAGSSSYNEQFF. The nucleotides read TGTGCCAGCAGCTTAGCAGGCAGTAGCTCCTACAATGAGCAGTTCTTC.